Below are 19 T cell receptor beta chains sequenced from a single sample in a study of response to subunit inactivated influenza vaccine. TCRdb called the RT-PCR reads again in MiXCR, with one record for every CDR3 protein. The sample records hundreds of thousands of distinct CDR3 sequences, about 10% being singletons. The sample here was PBMCs from blood, taken on the day of vaccination. All receptors derive from a man in his fifties or sixties who received an inactivated influenza vaccine.

This clonotype has more than one count but fewer than ten. The chain links TRBV2 to TRBJ2-1; 9 bases map to TRBD1. The CDR3 runs 18 residues. V was pared by 7 bases and J by 5 bases, with 18 bases of the junction left unmatched. Germline V gives CDR1 SNHLY, CDR2 FYNNEI. The CDR3 here is CASKQTGGYTLINNEQFF. CDR3 DNA sequence: TGTGCCAGCAAACAGACAGGGGGTTATACTCTGATCAACAATGAGCAGTTCTTC. Filled out from reference TRBV2 and TRBJ2-1, the complete variable domain reads EPEVTQTPSHQVTQMGQEVILRCVPISNHLYFYWYRQILGQKVEFLVSFYNNEISEKSEIFDDQFSVERPDGSNFTLKIRSTKLEDSAMYFCASKQTGGYTLINNEQFFGPGTRLTVL.

This rearrangement joins TRBV10-3 to TRBJ2-4; 8 bases fit TRBD1. The J segment lost 8 bases and the V segment lost 5 bases, leaving 2 bases of the junction unmatched. CDR1 is ENHRY and CDR2 is SYGVKD in the germline V gene. This CDR3 is built from 12 residues. CDR3 sequence reads: CAISPTGDIQYF. CDR3 nucleotide sequence: TGTGCCATCAGTCCGACAGGGGACATTCAGTACTTC.

The CDR3, as DNA: TGTGCCAGCAGACCCGGGGGAAACGGGGAGCTGTTTTTT. Translated: CASRPGGNGELFF. This chain links TRBV7-2 with TRBJ2-2; perhaps TRBD2 as D (6 bases). The CDR3 runs to 13 residues. The germline V and J ends were trimmed by 6 bases and 7 bases, with 12 bases remaining between them. Looked up from germline, CDR1 is SGHTA and CDR2 is FQGNSA.

This chain uses TRBV12-3 or TRBV12-4 with TRBJ2-2; D is ambiguous. Trimming removed 7 bases at V and 6 bases at J, with 9 bases between. This CDR3 contains 12 residues. This CDR3 reads CASNHQPGELFF. In DNA, the CDR3 is TGTGCCAGCAACCACCAACCCGGGGAGCTGTTTTTT.

This chain joins TRBV4-3 and TRBJ2-1; 11 positions match TRBD2. CDR1 LGHNA and CDR2 YSLEER come from the germline V gene. The CDR3 length is 19 residues. V was pared by 4 bases and J by 7 bases, with 18 bases of the junction left unmatched. CDR3 bases: TGCGCCAGCAGCCCCGAGTTAGTTTTTCGGCTAGCGGGAGGAAATGAGCAGTTCTTC. Its translation: CASSPELVFRLAGGNEQFF.

V usage is TRBV20-1 and J usage is TRBJ2-1; a weak D match, TRBD2 (6 bases). V gave up 6 bases and J gave up 4 bases, with 19 bases separating them. CDR3 length equals 15 residues. Germline V gene sequence: CDR1 DFQATT, CDR2 SNEGSKA (reference sequence). In DNA, the CDR3 is TGCAGTGCGAGGGTCGCGGGACTTCTATACAATGAGCAGTTCTTC. It specifies CSARVAGLLYNEQFF.

This clonotype came up a few times. V gene TRBV2 combines with J gene TRBJ2-7; D is tentatively TRBD1 or TRBD2 (5 bases each). V was clipped by 0 bases and J by 3 bases, with 9 bases between them. This CDR3 has 14 residues. CDR1 and CDR2 from the germline V gene are SNHLY and FYNNEI. CDR3 nucleotide sequence: TGTGCCAGCAGTGAAGCGGGGACCCTCTACGAGCAGTACTTC. It yields the protein CASSEAGTLYEQYF.

This clonotype was seen only a few times. In nucleotides, the CDR3 is TGTGCCAGCATGAGCTGGGGCGCCGAAGGTGGCTACACCTTC. It is translated as CASMSWGAEGGYTF. The chain recombines TRBV6-1 with TRBJ1-2; D is perhaps TRBD1 (5 bases). The length of the CDR3 is 14 residues. Germline V gene data show CDR1 as MNHNS and CDR2 as SASEGT. V lost 7 bases to trimming and J lost 7 bases, with 19 bases between them.

The CDR3 region is CASSLRASLTGETQYF. The DNA for the CDR3 is TGCGCCAGCAGCTTAAGAGCGAGCCTTACGGGGGAGACCCAGTACTTC. The chain couples TRBV5-1 to TRBJ2-5, with D possibly being TRBD2 (5 bases). The CDR3 runs 16 residues. Germline CDR1 and CDR2: SGHRS and YFSETQ. Trimming removed 2 bases at V and 5 bases at J, with 19 bases between.

This clonotype was detected only a few times. V is TRBV15 and J is TRBJ2-5; 9 positions match TRBD2. Trimming removed 6 bases from V and 2 bases from J; junction bases left unmatched: 1. CDR3 length equals 13 residues. Germline CDR1 and CDR2: LNHNV and YYDKDF (reference sequence). CDR3 sequence reads: CATRTSGQETQYF. CDR3 nucleotides: TGTGCCACCAGGACTAGCGGTCAAGAGACCCAGTACTTC.

The CDR3 here is CASSSDRVPTQYF. CDR3 in DNA: TGTGCCAGCAGTTCGGACAGGGTTCCGACGCAGTACTTC. The chain is built from TRBV5-4 and TRBJ2-7; TRBD1 matches 8 bases. Per the germline V gene, CDR1 is SGHNT and CDR2 is YYREEE (reference sequence). After removal of 5 bases from V and 9 bases from J, the junction contained 10 bases not matched to a gene. The CDR3 is made up of 13 amino acids. Full variable domain (remainder filled in from reference TRBV5-4 and TRBJ2-7): ETGVTQSPTHLIKTRGQQVTLRCSSQSGHNTVSWYQQALGQGPQFIFQYYREEENGRGNFPPRFSGLQFPNYSSELNVNALELDDSALYLCASSSDRVPTQYFGPGTRLTVT.

This clonotype came up a few times. This chain joins TRBV7-9 and TRBJ2-1, with TRBD1 as a possible D gene (5 bases). The germline gives CDR1 SEHNR, CDR2 FQNEAQ (reference sequence). CDR3 length: 14 residues. The germline V and J ends were trimmed by 0 bases and 9 bases, with 12 bases remaining between them. CDR3 sequence reads: CASSLATRQGEQFF. CDR3 nucleotide sequence: TGTGCCAGCAGCTTAGCTACACGGCAGGGTGAGCAGTTCTTC.

This clonotype was observed many times. The gene calls are TRBV5-6 and TRBJ1-1; 7 bases align to TRBD1. The CDR3 is 12 amino acids. The germline V gene has CDR1 SGHDT and CDR2 YYEEEE. V lost 2 bases and J lost 6; bases outside the gene matches: 1. CDR3 coding DNA: TGTGCCAGCAGCTTAGGGGGCCCTGAAGCTTTCTTT. This codes for CASSLGGPEAFF.

This clonotype has only a few counts. The chain links TRBV7-2 to TRBJ1-6, with 9 bases matching TRBD1. The germline V gene encodes CDR1 SGHTA and CDR2 FQGNSA. The CDR3 contains 17 residues. Trimming cost V 4 bases and J 9 bases; bases outside gene matches: 13. CDR3 nucleotides: TGTGCCAGCAGCTCCGACGGGACAGGGTATTTAAGTTCACCCCTCCACTTT. Translated: CASSSDGTGYLSSPLHF.

This clonotype was recorded a few times. This sequence joins TRBV7-3 and TRBJ2-3, with TRBD1 matching over 9 bases. Trimming cost V 1 base and J 3 bases; bases outside gene matches: 5. CDR3 length: 16 amino acids. CDR1 is SGHTA and CDR2 is FQGTGA in the germline V gene. This CDR3 reads CASSLRPGQGTDTQYF. The CDR3 region has the DNA TGTGCCAGCAGCTTAAGACCGGGACAGGGAACAGATACGCAGTATTTT.

This clonotype was counted once. This rearrangement joins TRBV12-3 or TRBV12-4 to TRBJ2-5; D ambiguous. This CDR3 is built from 14 residues. V dropped 2 bases and J dropped 2 bases, with 9 bases sitting between them. In nucleotides, the CDR3 is TGTGCCAGCAGTTTAAGACGGAGTCAAGAGACCCAGTACTTC. This gives the protein CASSLRRSQETQYF.

CDR3 sequence: CASSLRTRYGYTF. CDR3 nucleotides: TGTGCCAGCAGTTTACGTACCAGATATGGCTACACCTTC. The chain recombines TRBV12-3 or TRBV12-4 with TRBJ1-2, with D hard to call. V was trimmed by 2 bases and J by 5 bases, leaving 9 bases between them. CDR3 length equals 13 residues.

The genes are TRBV9 and TRBJ2-3; 10 bases match TRBD2. This CDR3 region has 18 residues. V lost 0 bases to trimming and J lost 0 bases; unmatched junction nucleotides: 7. In germline, CDR1 is SGDLS, CDR2 YYNGEE. The CDR3 DNA sequence: TGTGCCAGCAGCGTAGCGGGCGGACTAGCGGCGAGCACAGATACGCAGTATTTT. Its translation is CASSVAGGLAASTDTQYF.

The chain couples TRBV7-8 to TRBJ2-5; 8 nucleotides line up with TRBD2. Germline CDR1 and CDR2: SGHVS and FQNEAQ. V shed 4 bases, J shed 3 bases, and the junction held 7 bases outside the gene matches. CDR3 length: 15 amino acids. DNA of the CDR3: TGTGCCAGCAGCTCCCCCGGGACTAGTAAAGAGACCCAGTACTTC. Protein: CASSSPGTSKETQYF.